Each of the 25 T cell receptor beta chains below was sequenced from the same sample in a study of kidney transplant recipient with SARS-CoV-2 infection. TCRdb used MiXCR to reprocess the reads, holding one entry per CDR3 protein. The sample contains 250,000 or so distinct CDR3 sequences, under 35% of which appear only once. Sequenced here: a blood sample, sampled at baseline and on roughly day 120 from a kidney transplant recipient. The receptor set was obtained from a male patient in his thirties who had COVID-19 and was a kidney transplant recipient. The graft donor may have given rise to some T cells.

This clonotype turned up a few times. The chain carries TRBV20-1 and TRBJ2-3; TRBD2 matches 9 bases. The V gene's germline CDR1 is DFQATT and CDR2 SNEGSKA (reference sequence). The CDR3 sequence is 17 residues long. Trimming took 0 bases from V and 6 from J; bases not matched to a gene: 13. CDR3 DNA sequence: TGCAGTGCTAGAGACAGGCACCGCGGGAGGGCCGTGGATACGCAGTATTTT. The encoded protein is CSARDRHRGRAVDTQYF.

Many counts were recorded for this clonotype. The chain has TRBV20-1 and TRBJ2-3; 9 positions match TRBD2. This CDR3 contains 15 residues. Germline loops: CDR1 DFQATT, CDR2 SNEGSKA (reference sequence). After removal of 4 bases from V and 4 bases from J, the junction contained 9 bases not matched to a gene. The CDR3 protein is CSATTSGSGPDTQYF. In DNA, the CDR3 is TGCAGTGCTACAACTAGCGGGTCGGGGCCAGATACGCAGTATTTT.

At least ten counts were recorded for this clonotype. V gene TRBV20-1 combines with J gene TRBJ2-1, with a weak D call TRBD1 (5 bases). The V gene's germline CDR1 is DFQATT and CDR2 SNEGSKA (reference sequence). Between the trimmed V and J ends, which lost 0 bases and 9 bases, there was a span of 15 bases. The CDR3 runs 14 residues. This CDR3 is CSARDRIVQGEQFF. In DNA, the CDR3 is TGCAGTGCTAGAGATCGAATTGTGCAGGGTGAGCAGTTCTTC.

A remark on this clonotype: A much larger clone lies a single base off, so this may be a read error. V gene TRBV16 combines with J gene TRBJ1-2; the D is unclear. Per the germline V gene, CDR1 is KGHSY and CDR2 is FQNENV. The CDR3 runs 17 residues. The CDR3 spells CASSDYQVVRKTYGCTF. The CDR3, as DNA: TGTGCCAGCAGCGATTACCAGGTCGTTAGAAAGACCTATGGCTGCACCTTC.

This clonotype has ten or more counts. This chain links TRBV7-9 with TRBJ1-3; tentative D call: TRBD1 (5 bases). Looked up from germline, CDR1 is SEHNR and CDR2 is FQNEAQ (reference sequence). This CDR3 spans 15 amino acids. V was clipped by 4 bases and J by 4 bases, with 14 bases between them. The CDR3 spells CASSSLDRIGNTIYF. Written as DNA, the CDR3 is TGTGCCAGCAGCTCTCTCGACAGAATCGGAAACACCATATATTTT.

This clonotype has just a few counts. The rearrangement joins TRBV20-1 to TRBJ2-1, with 7 bases aligning to TRBD2. The CDR3 consists of 17 residues. The germline CDR1 and CDR2 sequences are DFQATT and SNEGSKA (reference sequence). With 4 bases clipped from V and 0 bases from J, the junction kept 12 bases outside the gene matches. CDR3 nucleotides: TGCAGTGCTAAGAGATTGGTGGGAGGGAGCTCCTACAATGAGCAGTTCTTC. Translating it yields CSAKRLVGGSSYNEQFF.

On this clonotype itself: A much larger clone differs from this one at a single base, so this may be a read error. The chain couples TRBV28 to TRBJ2-5, with D possibly being TRBD2 (6 bases). This CDR3 is built from 15 residues. Germline CDR1 is MDHEN and CDR2 is SYDVKM. Trimming cost V 7 bases and J 11 bases, with 26 bases left between them. The CDR3 bases are TGTGCCAGCAACGGCGGGGCGGGCAGCTCCTACGGGCAGTACTTC. Amino acids: CASNGGAGSSYGQYF.

With respect to this clonotype: A much more abundant neighbour one base away suggests this may be a read error. The CDR3, as DNA: TGCAGTGCAGTAACGCGGGGGGCAGGCGCTGAAGCTTTCTTT. Encoded protein: CSAVTRGAGAEAFF. V usage is TRBV20-1 and J usage is TRBJ1-1; D may be TRBD1 (6 bases). Between the trimmed V and J ends, which lost 6 bases and 6 bases, there was a span of 20 bases. Germline V CDR1 and CDR2: DFQATT, SNEGSKA (reference sequence). The CDR3 extends over 14 amino acids.

Many counts were recorded for this clonotype. The chain recombines TRBV20-1 with TRBJ2-7, with TRBD1 matching 10 bases. The CDR3 is 15 amino acids. Germline CDR1 and CDR2: DFQATT and SNEGSKA (reference sequence). J was trimmed by 5 bases and V by 0 bases; bases with no gene match: 7. The DNA for the CDR3 is TGCAGTGCTAGAGATTTTACTGGGACAGGGGACGAGCAGTACTTC. Translating it yields CSARDFTGTGDEQYF.

Remarks on this clonotype: This may arise from a read error, as a much more abundant clone is one base away. The chain couples TRBV7-2 to TRBJ2-7; the D is unclear. The germline V gene encodes CDR1 SGHTA and CDR2 FQGNSA. The CDR3 loop spans 12 amino acids. With 4 bases removed from V and 7 bases from J, the gap between germline ends came to 11 bases. CDR3 coding DNA: TGTGCCAGCAGCTCCGTCCTGCGGGAGCAGTACTTC. Translated: CASSSVLREQYF.

On this clonotype itself: A much larger clone sits a single nucleotide away, making a read error possible. Lacking the conserved final phenylalanine or tryptophan, this CDR3 likely reflects a read error. The rearrangement joins TRBV12-3 or TRBV12-4 to TRBJ2-7; no definite D call. V dropped 0 bases and J dropped 0 bases, with 6 bases sitting between them. This CDR3 spans 14 amino acids. CDR3 residues: CASSLAQYSYEQYL. CDR3 DNA sequence: TGTGCCAGCAGTTTAGCACAGTACTCCTACGAGCAGTACCTC.

In regard to this clonotype: This clone may be a read error of a much larger clone one base away. The V and J genes are TRBV5-6 and TRBJ1-4; D may be TRBD1 (6 bases). Looked up from germline, CDR1 is SGHDT and CDR2 is YYEEEE. This CDR3 contains 14 residues. V gave up 2 bases and J gave up 8 bases, with 13 bases separating them. The CDR3 reads CASSFYRVNEKLFF. CDR3 nucleotides: TGTGCCAGCAGCTTTTACAGGGTGAACGAAAAACTGTTTTTT.

This clonotype was counted at least ten times. The chain recombines TRBV2 with TRBJ1-2; 9 positions agree with TRBD1. The ends lost 4 bases at V and 2 bases at J; junction bases unmatched: 5. Germline V gene sequence: CDR1 SNHLY, CDR2 FYNNEI. The CDR3 runs 15 residues. CDR3 amino acids: CASSANRGPNYGYTF. CDR3 DNA: TGTGCCAGCAGTGCAAACAGGGGGCCCAACTATGGCTACACCTTC.

This clonotype was seen many times. The chain employs TRBV30 and TRBJ2-7; TRBD1 might be the D (6 bases). Germline V lookup: CDR1 GTSNPN, CDR2 SVGIG (reference sequence). The CDR3 has 12 residues. The V end lost 2 bases, the J end lost 7 bases, and 12 bases lay between the germline ends. CDR3 residues: CAWSPDRGEQYF. The CDR3 bases are TGTGCCTGGAGTCCGGACAGAGGAGAGCAGTACTTC.

Many counts were recorded for this clonotype. The chain joins TRBV5-5 to TRBJ1-2; no definite D call. Germline loops: CDR1 SGHKS, CDR2 YYEKEE (reference sequence). The V end was cut by 6 bases, the J end by 3 bases, with 12 bases between. The CDR3 is 13 amino acids. CDR3 in DNA: TGTGCCAGCAACTTTATGGGAGACTATGGCTACACCTTC. This gives the protein CASNFMGDYGYTF.

This clonotype was picked up many times. The chain links TRBV25-1 to TRBJ2-1; TRBD2 might be the D (5 bases). Trimming took off 4 bases at V and 7 bases at J, with 14 bases between the two ends. Germline lookup yields CDR1 MGHDK and CDR2 SYGVNS. The CDR3 consists of 14 residues. The CDR3 is CASSAETIGNEQFF. CDR3 bases: TGTGCCAGCAGTGCGGAGACTATAGGGAATGAGCAGTTCTTC.

This clonotype was found once. This rearrangement joins TRBV6-2 or TRBV6-3 to TRBJ2-4; 8 nucleotides agree with TRBD2. CDR1 is MNHEY and CDR2 is SVGEGT in the germline V gene. J was trimmed by 0 bases and V by 7 bases; bases with no gene match: 2. The CDR3 extends over 14 amino acids. The CDR3 DNA sequence: TGTGCCAGCATGCGGGGGGTAGCCAAAAACATTCAGTACTTC. Translated, it gives CASMRGVAKNIQYF.

This clonotype was detected many times. The CDR3 protein is CASSLSLGANVLTF. CDR3 in DNA: TGTGCCAGCAGTTTATCCCTCGGGGCCAACGTCCTGACTTTC. The gene calls are TRBV28 and TRBJ2-6; unclear D gene. Per the germline V gene, CDR1 is MDHEN and CDR2 is SYDVKM. Between the trimmed V and J ends, which lost 1 base and 4 bases, there was a span of 5 bases. This CDR3 region has 14 residues.

Of note for this clonotype: This may stem from a read error, because a much larger clone lies one nucleotide away. The V call is TRBV7-2, the J call TRBJ2-2; 10 bases align to TRBD2. CDR1 and CDR2 (germline): SGHTA, FQGNSA. CDR3 length equals 15 residues. The CDR3 loop is CASSPLAGTTGGLFF. CDR3 DNA: TGTGCCAGCAGTCCACTAGCGGGAACCACCGGGGGGCTGTTTTTT.

The V gene is TRBV6-5, the J gene TRBJ2-1; tentative D call: TRBD2 (6 bases). The V gene's germline CDR1 is MNHEY and CDR2 SVGAGI. The CDR3 is made up of 13 amino acids. V shed 5 bases and J shed 5 bases, with 10 bases lying between them. This CDR3 is CASSQGGDNEQFF. The CDR3 DNA sequence: TGTGCCAGCAGTCAGGGAGGAGACAATGAGCAGTTCTTC.

Points on this clonotype: Possible read error: a much larger clone is one base away. The rearrangement uses TRBV6-1 and TRBJ2-7, with TRBD2 matching 8 bases. Per the germline V gene, CDR1 is MNHNS and CDR2 is SASEGT. CDR3 length: 15 residues. This chain's CDR3 is CATSESSGGPYEQYF. CDR3 coding DNA: TGTGCCACCAGTGAGTCTTCGGGAGGGCCCTACGAGCAGTACTTC.

At least ten counts were recorded for this clonotype. The V call is TRBV5-5, the J call TRBJ2-1; 8 bases are shared with TRBD2. V shed 4 bases, J shed 3 bases, and the junction held 6 bases outside the gene matches. Germline loops: CDR1 SGHKS, CDR2 YYEKEE (reference sequence). CDR3 length equals 15 residues. CDR3 sequence reads: CASSGAGGGYNEQFF. The CDR3 nucleotides are TGTGCCAGCAGCGGGGCGGGAGGAGGCTACAATGAGCAGTTCTTC.

A note on this clonotype: A much larger clone differs by one base, so this may be a read error. In nucleotides, the CDR3 is TGTACCAGCAGACAGACAGGGCTCACCGGGGAGCTGTTTTTT. Translating it yields CTSRQTGLTGELFF. The chain recombines TRBV6-1 with TRBJ2-2, with 7 bases aligning to TRBD1. Germline loops: CDR1 MNHNS, CDR2 SASEGT. The CDR3 runs to 14 residues.

The chain recombines TRBV20-1 with TRBJ2-5, with D perhaps matching TRBD1 (5 bases). Trimming stripped 3 bases from V and 1 base from J, with 9 bases between. The CDR3 has 13 amino acids. Germline V lookup: CDR1 DFQATT, CDR2 SNEGSKA (reference sequence). In DNA form, the CDR3 reads TGCAGTGCTAGTATAGACAGCCAAGAGACCCAGTACTTC. Translating gives CSASIDSQETQYF.

In its sample, this clonotype was seen many times. This sequence joins TRBV7-2 and TRBJ2-5; TRBD2 matches at 7 bases. From germline, CDR1 is SGHTA and CDR2 FQGNSA. The V gene end was trimmed by 1 base and the J gene end by 0 bases; junction bases not matched to a gene: 8. CDR3 size: 17 residues. CDR3 in amino acids: CASSLGYGGRYQETQYF. The CDR3 bases are TGTGCCAGCAGCTTAGGGTACGGCGGGAGATACCAAGAGACCCAGTACTTC. Full variable domain (outside the CDR3, taken from reference TRBV7-2 and TRBJ2-5): GAGVSQSPSNKVTEKGKDVELRCDPISGHTALYWYRQSLGQGLEFLIYFQGNSAPDKSGLPSDRFSAERTGGSVSTLTIQRTQQEDSAVYLCASSLGYGGRYQETQYFGPGTRLLVL.